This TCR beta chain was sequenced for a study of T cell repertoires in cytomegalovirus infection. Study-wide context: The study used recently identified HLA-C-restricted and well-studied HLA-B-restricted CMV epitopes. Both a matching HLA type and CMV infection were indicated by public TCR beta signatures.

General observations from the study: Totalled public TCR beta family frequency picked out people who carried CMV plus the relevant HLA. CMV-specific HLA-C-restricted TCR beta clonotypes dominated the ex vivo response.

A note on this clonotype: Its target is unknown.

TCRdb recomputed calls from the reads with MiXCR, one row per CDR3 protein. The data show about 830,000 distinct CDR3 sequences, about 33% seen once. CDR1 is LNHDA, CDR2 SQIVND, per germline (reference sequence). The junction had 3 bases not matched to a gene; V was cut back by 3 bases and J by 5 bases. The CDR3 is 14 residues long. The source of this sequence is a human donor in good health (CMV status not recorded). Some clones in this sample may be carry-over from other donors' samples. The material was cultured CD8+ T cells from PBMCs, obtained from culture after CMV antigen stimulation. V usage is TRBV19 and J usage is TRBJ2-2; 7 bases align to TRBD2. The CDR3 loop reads CASSIGGRTGELFF. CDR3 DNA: TGTGCCAGTAGTATCGGGGGGAGAACCGGGGAGCTGTTTTTT.